This T cell receptor beta chain originates from a study of blood T cell repertoires in COVID-19. Trimming removed 11 bases at V and 0 bases at J, with 21 bases between. The germline V gene has CDR1 SNHLY and CDR2 FYNNEI. This CDR3 contains 16 residues. In the source study's methods: Reference gene primer amplification gave estimated nucleated cell counts. Method: immunoSEQ multiplex PCR; TCRdb's copy keeps in-frame clones and lacks some. V and J calls plus clone size are reproduced from that table; the DNA served to infer D and trimming. The repertoire holds over 300,000 clones, with around 91% as singletons.

V and J are TRBV2 and TRBJ2-3; possible D gene TRBD2, 7 bases. The receptor's source is a man aged 18 to 29 with active or convalescent COVID-19. Input material: peripheral blood. Here the CDR3 reads CAGGGTSTSSTDTQYF. For the CDR3, the DNA is TGTGCCGGGGGGGGGACATCGACTTCTAGCACAGATACGCAGTATTTT.